This T cell receptor beta chain emerged from a study of graft-versus-host responses after intestinal transplantation. For this clone: Its antigen is currently unknown.

TCRdb's copy holds only in-frame clones and misses some; the assay was immunoSEQ multiplex PCR. Found here are about 90,000 clones, 94% of them singletons; the top ten hold about 0.2%. The V end lost 2 bases, the J end lost 2 bases, and 16 bases lay between the germline ends. The CDR3 covers 16 residues. Germline CDR1 and CDR2: SGHRS and YFSETQ. V is TRBV5-1 and J is TRBJ1-1; D possibly corresponds to TRBD1 (6 bases). The input for sequencing was unstimulated CD4+ T cells sorted from spleen or lymph node cells, taken before transplant. This clonotype originated in a human donor who was the organ donor for an intestinal transplant. The CDR3 bases are TGCGCCAGCAGCTTTTTTCTCGGGACATTAAACACTGAAGCTTTCTTT. Translating gives CASSFFLGTLNTEAFF.